This note documents a single T cell receptor beta chain sequence. What it binds is not known. These data come from a study of cytomegalovirus exposure and HLA in healthy donors. Study findings and constraints: Earlier analysis looked at TCR beta V segments, and most were productive about 87% or about 30% of the time. In terms of immune exposure information, only CMV serostatus was available. For presence/absence analyses, sequencing depth was assumed to be roughly uniform across donors. Association of a missense DCLRE1C variant with TCR beta V- and J-gene trimming was reported in a later analysis.

PCR used 60 Vbeta primers and 13 Jbeta primers. Sequencing was performed with immunoSEQ multiplex PCR; in TCRdb, only in-frame clones are kept and a portion is missing. The sample includes 200,000 or so clones, more than 75% of them seen just once. Trimming removed 0 bases from V and 3 bases from J; junction bases left unmatched: 3. CDR1 ENHRY and CDR2 SYGVKD come from the germline V gene. This CDR3 contains 16 residues. The rearrangement uses TRBV10-3 and TRBJ2-3, with 10 positions matching TRBD2. The sequenced material came from PBMCs. The source is a human donor in good health. This chain's CDR3 is CAISESRAGGTDTQYF. The DNA for the CDR3 is TGTGCCATCAGTGAGTCCCGAGCGGGAGGGACAGATACGCAGTATTTT.